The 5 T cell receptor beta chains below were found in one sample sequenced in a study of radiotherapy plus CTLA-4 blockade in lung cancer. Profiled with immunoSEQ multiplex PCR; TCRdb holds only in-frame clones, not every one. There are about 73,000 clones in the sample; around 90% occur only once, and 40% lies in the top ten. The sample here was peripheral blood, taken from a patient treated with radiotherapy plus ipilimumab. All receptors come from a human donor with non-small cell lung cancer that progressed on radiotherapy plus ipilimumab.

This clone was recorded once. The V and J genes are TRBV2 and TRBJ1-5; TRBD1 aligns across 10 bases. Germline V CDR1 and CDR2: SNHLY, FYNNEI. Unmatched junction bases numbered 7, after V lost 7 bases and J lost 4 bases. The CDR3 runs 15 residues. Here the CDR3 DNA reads TGTGCCAGCACTTCGGGGACAGGGGTAAATCAGCCCCAGCATTTT. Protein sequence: CASTSGTGVNQPQHF. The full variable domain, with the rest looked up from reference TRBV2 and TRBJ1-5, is EPEVTQTPSHQVTQMGQEVILRCVPISNHLYFYWYRQILGQKVEFLVSFYNNEISEKSEIFDDQFSVERPDGSNFTLKIRSTKLEDSAMYFCASTSGTGVNQPQHFGDGTRLSIL.

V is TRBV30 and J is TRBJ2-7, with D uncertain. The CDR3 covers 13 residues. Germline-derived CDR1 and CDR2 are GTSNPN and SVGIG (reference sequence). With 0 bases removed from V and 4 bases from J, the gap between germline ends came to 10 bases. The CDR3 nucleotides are TGTGCCTGGAGTGTGGTAGGACGGTACGAGCAGTACTTC. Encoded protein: CAWSVVGRYEQYF.

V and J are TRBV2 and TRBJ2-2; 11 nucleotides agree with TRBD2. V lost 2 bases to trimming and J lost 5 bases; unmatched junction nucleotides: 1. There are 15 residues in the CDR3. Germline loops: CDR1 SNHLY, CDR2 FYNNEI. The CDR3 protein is CASSELAGGTGELFF. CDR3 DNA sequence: TGTGCCAGCAGTGAACTAGCGGGAGGAACCGGGGAGCTGTTTTTT.

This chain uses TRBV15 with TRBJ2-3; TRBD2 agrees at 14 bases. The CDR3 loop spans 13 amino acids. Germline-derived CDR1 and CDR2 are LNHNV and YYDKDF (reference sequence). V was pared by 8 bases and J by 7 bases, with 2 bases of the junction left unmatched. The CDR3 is CATGTSGRNTQYF. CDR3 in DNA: TGTGCCACCGGGACTAGCGGGAGAAATACGCAGTATTTT.

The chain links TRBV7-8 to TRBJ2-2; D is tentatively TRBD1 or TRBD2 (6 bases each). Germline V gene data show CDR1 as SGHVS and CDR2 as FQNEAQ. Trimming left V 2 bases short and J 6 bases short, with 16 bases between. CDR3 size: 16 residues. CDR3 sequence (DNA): TGTGCCAGCAGCTTACTTGGTGGAGGGGGTTCCGGGGAGCTGTTTTTT. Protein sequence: CASSLLGGGGSGELFF.